This T cell receptor (beta chain) was sequenced during a study of Graves' ophthalmopathy and Graves' hyperthyroidism. This clonotype was found many times. The TCR beta CDR3 regions underwent amplification from RNA transcripts. HTBI primers primed a first-round RT-PCR, and a second-round multiplex PCR followed. TCRdb reprocessed the multiplex PCR reads via MiXCR and lists one record per CDR3 protein. This table has roughly 1.1 million distinct CDR3 sequences, 35% to 40% appearing once. Sequenced sample: peripheral blood or thyroid tissue (not recorded which). This TCR derives from an adult man with Graves' hyperthyroidism.

The CDR3 protein is CATSRTGNSNQPQHF. Here the CDR3 DNA reads TGTGCCACCAGCCGGACAGGGAATAGCAATCAGCCCCAGCATTTT. The chain has TRBV15 and TRBJ1-5, with TRBD1 identical over 8 bases. The CDR3 runs to 15 residues. Germline trimming cut 5 bases from V and 0 bases from J; bases unmatched to any gene: 3. Germline assignment: CDR1 LNHNV and CDR2 YYDKDF (reference sequence). Full variable domain (outside the CDR3, taken from reference TRBV15 and TRBJ1-5): DAMVIQNPRYQVTQFGKPVTLSCSQTLNHNVMYWYQQKSSQAPKLLFHYYDKDFNNEADTPDNFQSRRPNTSFCFLDIRSPGLGDTAMYLCATSRTGNSNQPQHFGDGTRLSIL.